A single sample gave rise to the 12 T cell receptor beta chains below, sequenced in a study of beta chain features in type 1 diabetes. The study, taken as a whole, reports: Moderately but significantly shorter TCRB CDR3s were found in Type 1 diabetes patients in all four CD4+ subsets.

The antigens for these receptors are not known. The study reverse transcribed the entire isolated RNA, so it sequenced expressed TCRB transcripts. This table comes from immunoSEQ multiplex PCR, and its TCRdb copy is limited to in-frame clones, with some not included. The repertoire holds 240,000 or so clones, roughly 21% seen once, with less than 0.03% in the top ten. Sequenced input: naive CD4+ T cells from blood. These receptors were collected from a woman aged 40 to 50 with type 1 diabetes.

V and J are TRBV7-9 and TRBJ2-7; tentative D call: TRBD1 (5 bases). The germline V gene encodes CDR1 SEHNR and CDR2 FQNEAQ (reference sequence). Deletions cut 2 bases from V and 5 bases from J, with 10 bases between. This CDR3 contains 13 residues. The CDR3 DNA sequence: TGTGCCAGCAGCTTACAGGGATCCCACGAGCAGTACTTC. Translated: CASSLQGSHEQYF.

This clone showed up just a few times. This rearrangement joins TRBV29-1 to TRBJ2-1; D gene unclear. Trimming cost V 7 bases and J 2 bases, with 9 bases left between them. The germline V gene has CDR1 SQVTM and CDR2 ANQGSEA. The CDR3 has 12 amino acids. The CDR3 loop is CSESDTYNEQFF. As DNA, the CDR3 is TGCAGCGAGTCAGATACCTACAATGAGCAGTTCTTC.

The chain links TRBV19 to TRBJ2-7, with 10 bases aligning to TRBD2. J lost 3 bases, V lost 1 base, and 3 bases had no gene match. Looked up from germline, CDR1 is LNHDA and CDR2 is SQIVND (reference sequence). The CDR3 contains 15 residues. The CDR3 DNA follows: TGTGCCAGTAGTATAGCCACTAGCGGGATCTACGAGCAGTACTTC. This codes for CASSIATSGIYEQYF.

This chain joins TRBV11-1 and TRBJ1-6; 8 bases are a match to TRBD1. The V segment lost 4 bases and the J segment 8 bases; nucleotides outside the gene matches: 7. Germline CDR1 and CDR2: SGHAT and FQDESV (reference sequence). This CDR3 comprises 15 residues. The CDR3 nucleotides are TGTGCCAGCAGCTCCCGGACAGGGAGGGATTCACCCCTCCACTTT. Protein product: CASSSRTGRDSPLHF.

V usage is TRBV19 and J usage is TRBJ1-2; TRBD1 matches 8 bases. This CDR3 is 16 amino acids long. Unmatched junction bases numbered 9, after V lost 3 bases and J lost 3 bases. The germline V gene has CDR1 LNHDA and CDR2 SQIVND (reference sequence). The CDR3 DNA is TGTGCCAGTAGTATTTCCCGCGCAGGGGGCGACTATGGCTACACCTTC. Protein product: CASSISRAGGDYGYTF. Combining the CDR3 with reference TRBV19 and TRBJ1-2 gives the whole variable domain DGGITQSPKYLFRKEGQNVTLSCEQNLNHDAMYWYRQDPGQGLRLIYYSQIVNDFQKGDIAEGYSVSREKKESFPLTVTSAQKNPTAFYLCASSISRAGGDYGYTFGSGTRLTVV.

The table lists this clone with a few counts. The chain employs TRBV15 and TRBJ2-5; possibly TRBD2 for D (5 bases). V was pared by 5 bases and J by 1 base, with 14 bases between. The CDR3 loop spans 15 amino acids. Looked up from germline, CDR1 is LNHNV and CDR2 is YYDKDF (reference sequence). As DNA, the CDR3 is TGTGCCACCAGCTGGCCTATTGCGGGCCAAGAGACCCAGTACTTC. As protein: CATSWPIAGQETQYF.

The sample holds a few counts of this clone. The rearrangement links TRBV4-2 to TRBJ2-5; 7 bases are a match to TRBD2. The CDR3 extends over 15 amino acids. V lost 3 bases and J lost 7; bases outside the gene matches: 11. CDR1 is LGHNA and CDR2 is YNFKEQ in the germline V gene. CDR3 residues: CASSQRVRGVGTQYF. The CDR3 DNA reads TGTGCCAGCAGCCAGAGGGTACGGGGGGTTGGGACCCAGTACTTC.

This clone occurred a few times. The chain joins TRBV7-2 to TRBJ2-4; 9 nucleotides align to TRBD2. Germline V gene sequence: CDR1 SGHTA, CDR2 FQGNSA. Trimming took 4 bases from V and 0 from J; bases not matched to a gene: 13. The CDR3 has 19 residues. The CDR3 DNA sequence: TGTGCCAGCAGCTATAGGGGGCTAGCGGGGATTCTAGCCAAAAACATTCAGTACTTC. Protein product: CASSYRGLAGILAKNIQYF. Full variable domain (missing parts from reference TRBV7-2 and TRBJ2-4): GAGVSQSPSNKVTEKGKDVELRCDPISGHTALYWYRQSLGQGLEFLIYFQGNSAPDKSGLPSDRFSAERTGGSVSTLTIQRTQQEDSAVYLCASSYRGLAGILAKNIQYFGAGTRLSVL.

The genes are TRBV7-9 and TRBJ2-1; 8 nucleotides line up with TRBD2. This CDR3 contains 15 residues. With V trimmed by 5 bases and J by 5 bases, 8 bases remained unmatched. Per the germline V gene, CDR1 is SEHNR and CDR2 is FQNEAQ (reference sequence). The CDR3 DNA reads TGTGCCAGCAGCACGCGGGGGGCCGTTAACAATGAGCAGTTCTTC. Translated, it gives CASSTRGAVNNEQFF.

The rearrangement uses TRBV4-3 and TRBJ2-1, with 11 bases aligning to TRBD1. V lost 1 base and J lost 15; bases outside the gene matches: 5. The CDR3 sequence is 13 residues long. CDR1 is LGHNA and CDR2 is YSLEER in the germline V gene. The CDR3 reads CASSQGQGTGGFF. The CDR3 DNA reads TGCGCCAGCAGCCAAGGCCAGGGGACAGGGGGGTTCTTC.

Here the CDR3 DNA reads TGTGCCAGCAGCTTAGCGCCAGAAGGGGCCAACGTCCTGACTTTC. This codes for CASSLAPEGANVLTF. The chain is built from TRBV7-9 and TRBJ2-6; the D is unclear. V was clipped by 0 bases and J by 4 bases, with 7 bases between them. CDR3 size: 15 residues. Germline lookup yields CDR1 SEHNR and CDR2 FQNEAQ (reference sequence).

In DNA, the CDR3 is TGTGCCAGCAGCTTCGGGGGGGCTACTAACTATGGCTACACCTTC. As protein: CASSFGGATNYGYTF. The V gene is TRBV7-8, the J gene TRBJ1-2; the D gene is possibly TRBD1 (6 bases). V gave up 3 bases and J gave up 0 bases, with 11 bases separating them. The V gene's germline CDR1 is SGHVS and CDR2 FQNEAQ. This CDR3 has 15 amino acids.